The clone carrying this T cell receptor (beta chain) was seen more than once but under ten times. Its antigen is currently unknown. Alpha and beta libraries were amplified separately from the second PCR onward. These data come from a study of naive and memory T cell subsets. Notes on the study in general: Possibly reflecting memory cells re-expressing CD45RA, a few larger clonotypes occurred in naive repertoires, especially CD8.

V lost 3 bases to trimming and J lost 0 bases, with 15 bases between them. This CDR3 has 17 amino acids. Germline CDR1 is MNHEY and CDR2 is SVGAGI. An equimolar mix of two oligonucleotides served as the beta constant-region primer for TRBC1 and TRBC2. Each CDR3 protein gets one entry after TCRdb re-called the UMI-ligation and nested PCR reads with MiXCR. The sample contains some 150,000 distinct CDR3 sequences, 15% to 20% of which appear only once. The receptor comes from a human donor in good health. The material sequenced was naive CD4+ T cells from blood. The chain combines TRBV6-5 with TRBJ2-1; tentatively, D is TRBD2 (6 bases). The CDR3 DNA sequence: TGTGCCAGCAGTTATGAGGGAGGACCAAGCTCCTACAATGAGCAGTTCTTC. It specifies CASSYEGGPSSYNEQFF.